This T cell receptor (beta chain) originates from a study of prognosis after radiotherapy for stage I lung cancer. Study results and limitations: Patients who went on to get distant metastases had lower Shannon entropy after stereotactic body radiation therapy.

Template was genomic DNA; TCR beta CDR3 amplified in two multiplex PCR rounds. First-round PCR, the initial amplification, used primers specific to each TRBV and TRBJ gene. TCRdb re-analysed the multiplex PCR reads in MiXCR, keeping a single row per CDR3 protein. Of around 30,000 distinct CDR3 sequences listed, approximately 29% are singletons. This clonotype was counted ten times or more. Its cognate antigen is unknown. The material was PBMCs, obtained before or after stereotactic body radiation therapy (not recorded which). The clonotype originates from a donor of 50 years or more with non-small cell lung cancer.

The CDR3 spells CASSTPGAKSSYEQYF. The CDR3 coding sequence is TGTGCCAGCTCCACCCCAGGGGCGAAAAGCTCCTACGAGCAGTACTTC. This sequence joins TRBV28 and TRBJ2-7; weak D call: TRBD1 (6 bases). This CDR3 region has 16 residues. V dropped 8 bases and J dropped 0 bases, with 20 bases sitting between them. The germline V gene has CDR1 MDHEN and CDR2 SYDVKM.